These T cell receptor beta chains were read from a single sample in a study of shared clonotypes between healthy human individuals. TCRdb's copy holds only in-frame clones and misses some; the assay was immunoSEQ multiplex PCR. Of hundreds of thousands of clones in the sample, around 96% were seen once. The sample taken for sequencing was memory CD8+ T cells sorted from blood. All receptors derive from a man aged 25 to 40 in good health. The CDR3 runs from the conserved cysteine through the conserved F or W. Each record gives: D gene, V gene, CDR3 length, clone size, J gene, CDR3 DNA, CDR3 protein. A D gene is named only where the DNA matches it firmly. Part of the rows lack a size; the others show once, few, many or a class for expanded clones.

D gene: -
V gene: TRBV10-1
CDR3 length: 10
clone size: -
J gene: TRBJ2-5
CDR3 DNA: TGCGCCAGCAGTGAGGAGACCCAGTACTTC
CDR3 protein: CASSEETQYF

D gene: TRBD1
V gene: TRBV7-2
CDR3 length: 12
clone size: -
J gene: TRBJ1-1
CDR3 DNA: TGTGCCAGCAGCGGAAGGGGGCGCGAGGCTTTCTTT
CDR3 protein: CASSGRGREAFF

D gene: TRBD2
V gene: TRBV28
CDR3 length: 17
clone size: once
J gene: TRBJ2-7
CDR3 DNA: TGTGCCAGCAGTCGCCCCCAGGGGTTCACTAGCGGCATCGAGCAGTACTTC
CDR3 protein: CASSRPQGFTSGIEQYF

D gene: TRBD1
V gene: TRBV4-1
CDR3 length: 14
clone size: -
J gene: TRBJ2-7
CDR3 DNA: TGCGCCAGCAGCCAACGACAGGGGGCCTACGAGCAGTACTTC
CDR3 protein: CASSQRQGAYEQYF

D gene: -
V gene: TRBV21-1
CDR3 length: 12
clone size: -
J gene: TRBJ2-1
CDR3 DNA: TGTGCCAGCAGGAGGGGTTTTCCGGGGCAGTTCTTC
CDR3 protein: CASRRGFPGQFF

D gene: TRBD2
V gene: TRBV5-6
CDR3 length: 14
clone size: -
J gene: TRBJ2-7
CDR3 DNA: TGTGCCAGCAGCGCCGGGACTAGCCTTTACGAGCAGTACTTC
CDR3 protein: CASSAGTSLYEQYF

D gene: TRBD1
V gene: TRBV6-1
CDR3 length: 15
clone size: -
J gene: TRBJ1-1
CDR3 DNA: TGTGCCAGCAGTGACCGTACAGGGGTTAACACTGAAGCTTTCTTT
CDR3 protein: CASSDRTGVNTEAFF

D gene: -
V gene: TRBV2
CDR3 length: 14
clone size: -
J gene: TRBJ1-4
CDR3 DNA: TGTGCCAGCAGTGAAGCAATAAGGGGAGAAAAACTGTTTTTT
CDR3 protein: CASSEAIRGEKLFF

D gene: TRBD2
V gene: TRBV6-6
CDR3 length: 15
clone size: -
J gene: TRBJ2-1
CDR3 DNA: TGTGCCAGCAGTTGGACCGGGAGCGGGAGCTATGAGCAGTTCTTC
CDR3 protein: CASSWTGSGSYEQFF

D gene: TRBD2
V gene: TRBV5-1
CDR3 length: 16
clone size: -
J gene: TRBJ2-2
CDR3 DNA: TGCGCCAGCAGCATCAGACTAGCGGGGTACACCGGGGAGCTGTTTTTT
CDR3 protein: CASSIRLAGYTGELFF

D gene: -
V gene: TRBV4-1
CDR3 length: 14
clone size: -
J gene: TRBJ2-2
CDR3 DNA: TGCGCCAGCAGCCGAGGGGGGAACACCGGGGAGCTGTTTTTT
CDR3 protein: CASSRGGNTGELFF

D gene: -
V gene: TRBV27
CDR3 length: 14
clone size: -
J gene: TRBJ2-7
CDR3 DNA: TGTGCCAGCAGTTTAGGGACTGCAACCTACGAGCAGTACTTC
CDR3 protein: CASSLGTATYEQYF

D gene: TRBD1
V gene: TRBV28
CDR3 length: 15
clone size: -
J gene: TRBJ2-1
CDR3 DNA: TGTGCCAGCAGCCCGGACAGGGGTTCCTACAATGAGCAGTTCTTC
CDR3 protein: CASSPDRGSYNEQFF

D gene: -
V gene: TRBV30
CDR3 length: 11
clone size: -
J gene: TRBJ2-5
CDR3 DNA: TGTGCCTGGAGTGTGGGACCCCGGACGTACTTC
CDR3 protein: CAWSVGPRTYF

D gene: -
V gene: TRBV6-1
CDR3 length: 12
clone size: -
J gene: TRBJ1-2
CDR3 DNA: TGTGCCAGCAGTGATAGGGGCTATGGCTACACCTTC
CDR3 protein: CASSDRGYGYTF

D gene: TRBD2
V gene: TRBV27
CDR3 length: 14
clone size: -
J gene: TRBJ2-7
CDR3 DNA: TGTGCCAGCCGATTGACTAGCGGCTCCTACGAGCAGTACTTC
CDR3 protein: CASRLTSGSYEQYF

D gene: -
V gene: TRBV7-8
CDR3 length: 14
clone size: -
J gene: TRBJ2-7
CDR3 DNA: TGTGCCAGCAGCTTAGCTATCAGCGACTACGAGCAGTACTTC
CDR3 protein: CASSLAISDYEQYF

D gene: TRBD2
V gene: TRBV2
CDR3 length: 20
clone size: -
J gene: TRBJ2-6
CDR3 DNA: TGTGCCAGCAGTGAAGCGCCTAGCGGGAGGGCCGGGTCTGGGGCCAACGTCCTGACTTTC
CDR3 protein: CASSEAPSGRAGSGANVLTF

D gene: -
V gene: TRBV5-1
CDR3 length: 16
clone size: -
J gene: TRBJ2-3
CDR3 DNA: TGCGCCAGCAGCTTGGCCGGCCTACGCGTCACAGATACGCAGTATTTT
CDR3 protein: CASSLAGLRVTDTQYF

D gene: TRBD1
V gene: TRBV28
CDR3 length: 14
clone size: once
J gene: TRBJ1-5
CDR3 DNA: TGTGCCAGCAGATCAGACAGGGGCAATCAGCCCCAGCATTTT
CDR3 protein: CASRSDRGNQPQHF

D gene: TRBD1
V gene: TRBV28
CDR3 length: 15
clone size: -
J gene: TRBJ1-3
CDR3 DNA: TGTGCCAGCAGAGGGGAGGGGGCGACTGGAAACACCATATATTTT
CDR3 protein: CASRGEGATGNTIYF

D gene: -
V gene: TRBV6-5
CDR3 length: 14
clone size: -
J gene: TRBJ2-3
CDR3 DNA: TGTGCCAGCAGGGCCAGACTCAGCACAGATACGCAGTATTTT
CDR3 protein: CASRARLSTDTQYF

D gene: -
V gene: TRBV9
CDR3 length: 15
clone size: -
J gene: TRBJ2-7
CDR3 DNA: TGTGCCAGCAGCGCGACCGGGGCACCCTCCTACGAGCAGTACTTC
CDR3 protein: CASSATGAPSYEQYF

D gene: -
V gene: TRBV5-1
CDR3 length: 14
clone size: -
J gene: TRBJ2-3
CDR3 DNA: TGCGCCAGCAGCTTTCAGTGGGGAACAGATACGCAGTATTTT
CDR3 protein: CASSFQWGTDTQYF

D gene: -
V gene: TRBV25-1
CDR3 length: 15
clone size: once
J gene: TRBJ1-5
CDR3 DNA: TGTGCCAGCAGTGAAGCGGGCAGCCCAAATCAGCCCCAGCATTTT
CDR3 protein: CASSEAGSPNQPQHF

D gene: TRBD1
V gene: TRBV9
CDR3 length: 15
clone size: -
J gene: TRBJ2-7
CDR3 DNA: TGTGCCAGCAGCCCTGGGACAGGCCCCTCCTACGAGCAGTACTTC
CDR3 protein: CASSPGTGPSYEQYF

D gene: TRBD2
V gene: TRBV30
CDR3 length: 16
clone size: -
J gene: TRBJ2-1
CDR3 DNA: TGTGCCTGGAGTGACTATAGCGGGTCCATTATCGGTGAGCAGTTCTTC
CDR3 protein: CAWSDYSGSIIGEQFF

D gene: TRBD1
V gene: TRBV6-6
CDR3 length: 14
clone size: once
J gene: TRBJ1-5
CDR3 DNA: TGTGCCAGCAGTTACGGGACAGGCAATCAGCCCCAGCATTTT
CDR3 protein: CASSYGTGNQPQHF

D gene: -
V gene: TRBV25-1
CDR3 length: 14
clone size: -
J gene: TRBJ2-3
CDR3 DNA: TGTGCCAGCAGTCAAGGAGGGAGCACAGATACGCAGTATTTT
CDR3 protein: CASSQGGSTDTQYF

D gene: -
V gene: TRBV4-1
CDR3 length: 15
clone size: -
J gene: TRBJ2-2
CDR3 DNA: TGCGCCAGCAGCCACAGGTTCGCGAACACCGGGGAGCTGTTTTTT
CDR3 protein: CASSHRFANTGELFF

D gene: -
V gene: TRBV5-1
CDR3 length: 13
clone size: -
J gene: TRBJ2-7
CDR3 DNA: TGCGCCAGCCCCCCCGGGCTCTCCTACGAGCAGTACTTC
CDR3 protein: CASPPGLSYEQYF

D gene: -
V gene: TRBV9
CDR3 length: 11
clone size: -
J gene: TRBJ2-1
CDR3 DNA: TGTGCCAGCAGCCGGACGGGGGAGCAGTTCTTC
CDR3 protein: CASSRTGEQFF

D gene: -
V gene: TRBV18
CDR3 length: 17
clone size: -
J gene: TRBJ2-1
CDR3 DNA: TGTGCCAGCTCACCATACGAGTTGAGGGATATCGGGTATGAGCAGTTCTTC
CDR3 protein: CASSPYELRDIGYEQFF

D gene: TRBD2
V gene: TRBV7-3
CDR3 length: 16
clone size: -
J gene: TRBJ2-3
CDR3 DNA: TGTGCCAGCAGCTCCGGGACTAGCGGGCCCACAGATACGCAGTATTTT
CDR3 protein: CASSSGTSGPTDTQYF

D gene: TRBD1
V gene: TRBV5-6
CDR3 length: 16
clone size: -
J gene: TRBJ1-1
CDR3 DNA: TGTGCCAGCAGCCTAAGACAGGGGGCTTTTTATTCTGAAGCTTTCTTT
CDR3 protein: CASSLRQGAFYSEAFF

D gene: -
V gene: TRBV11-2
CDR3 length: 14
clone size: -
J gene: TRBJ1-2
CDR3 DNA: TGTGCCAGCAGCTTACTGCCAGAAACCTATGGCTACACCTTC
CDR3 protein: CASSLLPETYGYTF

D gene: -
V gene: TRBV11-2
CDR3 length: 13
clone size: -
J gene: TRBJ2-3
CDR3 DNA: TGTGCCAGCAGCTTCTCGATCCCAGATACGCAGTATTTT
CDR3 protein: CASSFSIPDTQYF

D gene: -
V gene: TRBV18
CDR3 length: 11
clone size: -
J gene: TRBJ1-3
CDR3 DNA: TGTGCCAGCTCCGCCGGAAACACCATATATTTT
CDR3 protein: CASSAGNTIYF

D gene: -
V gene: TRBV6-6
CDR3 length: 14
clone size: -
J gene: TRBJ2-3
CDR3 DNA: TGTGCCAGCAAGGGCCTCACTAGCACAGATACGCAGTATTTT
CDR3 protein: CASKGLTSTDTQYF

D gene: -
V gene: TRBV27
CDR3 length: 16
clone size: -
J gene: TRBJ1-2
CDR3 DNA: TGTGCCAGCAGTTTAGCCCCGGGCCGGGTTACCGATGGCTACACCTTC
CDR3 protein: CASSLAPGRVTDGYTF

D gene: TRBD2
V gene: TRBV28
CDR3 length: 15
clone size: -
J gene: TRBJ2-3
CDR3 DNA: TGTGCCAGCAGTTTCCCGACTAGCGGCACAGATACGCAGTATTTT
CDR3 protein: CASSFPTSGTDTQYF

D gene: TRBD2
V gene: TRBV2
CDR3 length: 15
clone size: -
J gene: TRBJ2-7
CDR3 DNA: TGTGCCAGCAGTGGGGGTCTAGCGGATCTCTACGAGCAGTACTTC
CDR3 protein: CASSGGLADLYEQYF

D gene: -
V gene: TRBV18
CDR3 length: 13
clone size: -
J gene: TRBJ1-5
CDR3 DNA: TGTGCCAGCTCACCTGCGGTATATCAGCCCCAGCATTTT
CDR3 protein: CASSPAVYQPQHF

D gene: -
V gene: TRBV5-1
CDR3 length: 13
clone size: -
J gene: TRBJ2-3
CDR3 DNA: TGCGCCAGCAGCTTGGACTTCACAGATACGCAGTATTTT
CDR3 protein: CASSLDFTDTQYF

D gene: -
V gene: TRBV14
CDR3 length: 15
clone size: -
J gene: TRBJ1-2
CDR3 DNA: TGTGCCAGCAGCCAAGTTTTGGGGGGCCCTTATGGCTACACCTTC
CDR3 protein: CASSQVLGGPYGYTF

D gene: -
V gene: TRBV2
CDR3 length: 17
clone size: -
J gene: TRBJ1-4
CDR3 DNA: TGTGCCAGCAGTGAATCGGCCAGGGCCGCAACTAATGAAAAACTGTTTTTT
CDR3 protein: CASSESARAATNEKLFF

D gene: -
V gene: TRBV28
CDR3 length: 11
clone size: -
J gene: TRBJ2-1
CDR3 DNA: TGTGCCAGCAGTCCGAGATGGGAGCAGTTCTTC
CDR3 protein: CASSPRWEQFF

D gene: -
V gene: TRBV4-2
CDR3 length: 13
clone size: -
J gene: TRBJ2-7
CDR3 DNA: TGTGCCAGCAGCCAAGACAGGTCCTACGAGCAGTACTTC
CDR3 protein: CASSQDRSYEQYF

D gene: TRBD2
V gene: TRBV7-2
CDR3 length: 15
clone size: once
J gene: TRBJ2-3
CDR3 DNA: TGTGCCAGCAGCCTGGGACTAGCGGGCACAGATACGCAGTATTTT
CDR3 protein: CASSLGLAGTDTQYF

D gene: -
V gene: TRBV2
CDR3 length: 15
clone size: -
J gene: TRBJ1-1
CDR3 DNA: TGTGCCAGCAGTGTCAGTAGAGAATTGAACACTGAAGCTTTCTTT
CDR3 protein: CASSVSRELNTEAFF

D gene: -
V gene: TRBV5-4
CDR3 length: 11
clone size: few
J gene: TRBJ1-1
CDR3 DNA: TGTGCCAGCAGTAGGGGCACTGAAGCTTTCTTT
CDR3 protein: CASSRGTEAFF

D gene: -
V gene: TRBV2
CDR3 length: 14
clone size: -
J gene: TRBJ2-1
CDR3 DNA: TGTGCCAGCAGTGCCCGGACTACGTACAATGAGCAGTTCTTC
CDR3 protein: CASSARTTYNEQFF